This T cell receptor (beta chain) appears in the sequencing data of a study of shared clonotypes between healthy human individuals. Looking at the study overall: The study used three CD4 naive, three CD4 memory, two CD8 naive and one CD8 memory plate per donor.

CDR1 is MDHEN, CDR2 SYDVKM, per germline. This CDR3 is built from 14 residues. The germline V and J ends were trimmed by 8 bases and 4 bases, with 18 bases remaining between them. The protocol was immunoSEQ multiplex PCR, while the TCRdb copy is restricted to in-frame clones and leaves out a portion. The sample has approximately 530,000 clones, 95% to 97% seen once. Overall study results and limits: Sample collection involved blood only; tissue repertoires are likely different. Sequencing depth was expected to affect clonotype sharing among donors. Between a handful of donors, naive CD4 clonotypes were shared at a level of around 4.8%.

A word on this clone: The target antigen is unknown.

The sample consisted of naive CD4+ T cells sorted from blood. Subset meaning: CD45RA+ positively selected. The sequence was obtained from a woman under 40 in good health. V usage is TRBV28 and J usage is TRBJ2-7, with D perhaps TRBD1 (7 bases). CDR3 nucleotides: TGTGCCAGCCGCCGCGGGACAGAACTATACGAGCAGTACTTC. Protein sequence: CASRRGTELYEQYF.